The 25 T cell receptor beta chains in this list originate from one sample, sequenced in a study of blood T cell repertoires in COVID-19. Sequencing used immunoSEQ multiplex PCR; TCRdb keeps in-frame clones, though not all of them. The sample includes 150,000 to 200,000 clones, about 88% seen only once; the top ten take approximately 4.5%. The sequencing sample was made of peripheral blood. The origin of the receptors is a human donor in a cohort sampled during active COVID-19.

The CDR3 nucleotides read TGCGCCAGCAGCGACAGGGGGATCGAGCAGTACTTC. Translation: CASSDRGIEQYF. The genes are TRBV5-1 and TRBJ2-7; 9 bases are a match to TRBD1. From germline, CDR1 is SGHRS and CDR2 YFSETQ. The length of the CDR3 is 12 residues. Trimming cost V 4 bases and J 6 bases; bases outside gene matches: 2. The whole variable domain, remainder taken from reference TRBV5-1 and TRBJ2-7, is KAGVTQTPRYLIKTRGQQVTLSCSPISGHRSVSWYQQTPGQGLQFLFEYFSETQRNKGNFPGRFSGRQFSNSRSEMNVSTLELGDSALYLCASSDRGIEQYFGPGTRLTVT.

The chain combines TRBV11-2 with TRBJ2-7; the D gene is possibly TRBD2 (7 bases). Trimming pared 4 bases from V and 4 bases from J, leaving 17 bases between. The CDR3 spans 15 residues. Germline V lookup: CDR1 SGHAT, CDR2 FQNNGV. The CDR3 nucleotides read TGTGCCAGCAGCTCAGGTGGGGGGGCGCGGTACGAGCAGTACTTC. Translation gives CASSSGGGARYEQYF.

This clone was observed a single time. The chain combines TRBV12-3 or TRBV12-4 with TRBJ2-3; no firm D call. V gave up 5 bases and J gave up 2 bases, with 5 bases separating them. The CDR3 has 12 amino acids. The DNA for the CDR3 is TGTGCCAGCAGTATATCCACAGATACGCAGTATTTT. Its protein is CASSISTDTQYF.

The V gene is TRBV6-6, the J gene TRBJ1-1; TRBD1 might be the D (6 bases). With 8 bases removed from V and 4 bases from J, the gap between germline ends came to 20 bases. Germline V gene sequence: CDR1 MNHNY, CDR2 SVGAGI (reference sequence). This CDR3 spans 15 amino acids. The CDR3 region has the DNA TGTGCCAGCCAGCCGGGACACCGGGGCGTCACTGAAGCTTTCTTT. Its protein is CASQPGHRGVTEAFF.

The rearrangement links TRBV18 to TRBJ1-1; 8 bases match TRBD1. This CDR3 contains 12 residues. V trimming: 6 bases; J trimming: 11 bases; junction bases outside the gene matches: 8. Germline assignment: CDR1 KGHSH and CDR2 LQKENI. The CDR3 DNA reads as TGTGCCAGCTCCCCATTACAGGGGGAGGCTTTCTTT. It specifies CASSPLQGEAFF.

A note on this clone: Other DNA sequences in the sample encode the same CDR3. This rearrangement joins TRBV5-1 to TRBJ2-7; 11 bases map to TRBD1. The CDR3 is 14 residues long. Trimming removed 4 bases from V and 3 bases from J; junction bases left unmatched: 3. Per germline, CDR1 SGHRS and CDR2 YFSETQ. CDR3: CASSAGTGGYEQYF. The CDR3, as DNA: TGCGCCAGCAGCGCAGGGACAGGGGGCTACGAGCAGTACTTC. The complete variable domain, with remaining parts taken from reference TRBV5-1 and TRBJ2-7, reads KAGVTQTPRYLIKTRGQQVTLSCSPISGHRSVSWYQQTPGQGLQFLFEYFSETQRNKGNFPGRFSGRQFSNSRSEMNVSTLELGDSALYLCASSAGTGGYEQYFGPGTRLTVT.

The CDR3 is CATSEVSGMRNEQFF. The CDR3 DNA reads TGTGCCACCAGTGAGGTTAGCGGGATGCGCAATGAGCAGTTCTTC. The chain recombines TRBV24-1 with TRBJ2-1, with 8 bases identical to TRBD2. Per the germline V gene, CDR1 is KGHDR and CDR2 is SFDVKD. The CDR3 covers 15 residues. The V gene end was trimmed by 4 bases and the J gene end by 6 bases; junction bases not matched to a gene: 7.

The chain joins TRBV19 to TRBJ2-1, with TRBD2 identical over 8 bases. The V gene's germline CDR1 is LNHDA and CDR2 SQIVND (reference sequence). Losses at the gene ends were 8 bases for V and 8 bases for J; bases not matched to a gene: 14. The CDR3 is 15 residues long. DNA of the CDR3: TGTGCCAGTTCCTCCGGGACTAGGGGTTCCGATGAGCAGTTCTTC. Translating it yields CASSSGTRGSDEQFF.

The chain joins TRBV5-6 to TRBJ2-1; 11 bases align to TRBD2. CDR1 is SGHDT and CDR2 is YYEEEE in the germline V gene. The CDR3 contains 16 residues. Losses at the gene ends were 0 bases for V and 4 bases for J; bases not matched to a gene: 3. The CDR3 DNA follows: TGTGCCAGCAGCTTGGGACTAGCGGGGATTTACAATGAGCAGTTCTTC. Residues: CASSLGLAGIYNEQFF.

This chain connects TRBV27 to TRBJ1-1, with D perhaps TRBD1 (5 bases). The CDR3 is made up of 13 amino acids. Germline loops: CDR1 MNHEY, CDR2 SMNVEV (reference sequence). The V gene lost 4 bases and the J gene lost 4 bases, with 10 bases spanning the gap. CDR3 sequence: CASSSGVGTEAFF. DNA for the CDR3: TGTGCCAGCAGTTCGGGGGTGGGCACTGAAGCTTTCTTT.

This sequence joins TRBV28 and TRBJ2-7; D gene uncertain. V shed 7 bases and J shed 2 bases, with 15 bases lying between them. CDR3 length: 14 residues. Germline loops: CDR1 MDHEN, CDR2 SYDVKM. The CDR3 coding sequence is TGTGCCAGCACCCCCAGGCAGTGGACCTACGAGCAGTACTTC. Its protein is CASTPRQWTYEQYF. The whole variable domain, filled in from reference TRBV28 and TRBJ2-7, reads DVKVTQSSRYLVKRTGEKVFLECVQDMDHENMFWYRQDPGLGLRLIYFSYDVKMKEKGDIPEGYSVSREKKERFSLILESASTNQTSMYLCASTPRQWTYEQYFGPGTRLTVT.

The J gene is TRBJ2-5, the V gene TRBV7-2; TRBD2 might be the D (6 bases). Trimming removed 3 bases from V and 5 bases from J, with 19 bases in between. The CDR3 is made up of 16 amino acids. Germline V gene lookup returns CDR1 SGHTA and CDR2 FQGNSA. CDR3 coding DNA: TGTGCCAGCAGCTTCCTTTTAGCGGACCCTAGGGAGACCCAGTACTTC. Encoded protein: CASSFLLADPRETQYF. Full variable domain (outside the CDR3, taken from reference TRBV7-2 and TRBJ2-5): GAGVSQSPSNKVTEKGKDVELRCDPISGHTALYWYRQSLGQGLEFLIYFQGNSAPDKSGLPSDRFSAERTGGSVSTLTIQRTQQEDSAVYLCASSFLLADPRETQYFGPGTRLLVL.

This clone was recorded once. CDR3 in amino acids: CASSLISTGGTMPLGGELFF. CDR3 DNA: TGTGCCAGCAGCTTGATATCGACAGGGGGTACCATGCCCTTAGGCGGGGAGCTGTTTTTT. V gene TRBV7-8 combines with J gene TRBJ2-2; 9 bases are shared with TRBD1. The CDR3 contains 20 residues. Germline V gene lookup returns CDR1 SGHVS and CDR2 FQNEAQ. V lost 3 bases, J lost 7 bases, and 21 bases stayed unmatched.

V and J are TRBV28 and TRBJ2-5; unclear D gene. Trimming removed 6 bases at V and 2 bases at J, with 4 bases between. CDR3 length: 11 amino acids. Per germline, CDR1 MDHEN and CDR2 SYDVKM. The CDR3 DNA reads as TGTGCCAGCAGACAACAAGAGACCCAGTACTTC. The encoded protein is CASRQQETQYF.

The V and J genes are TRBV27 and TRBJ2-5, with TRBD2 matching over 9 bases. Germline values: CDR1 MNHEY, CDR2 SMNVEV (reference sequence). V gave up 8 bases and J gave up 6 bases; unmatched junction bases: 16. This CDR3 has 16 amino acids. CDR3 nucleotide sequence: TGTGCCAGCTTACTCAAGGCGGGAGGGGTTGGGCAGACCCAGTACTTC. Its protein product is CASLLKAGGVGQTQYF.

This chain links TRBV6-6 with TRBJ2-4, with 14 positions matching TRBD2. Germline trimming cut 8 bases from V and 6 bases from J; bases unmatched to any gene: 3. The CDR3 covers 14 residues. Germline V gene lookup returns CDR1 MNHNY and CDR2 SVGAGI (reference sequence). Here the CDR3 reads CASRLAGGINIQYF. CDR3 DNA: TGTGCCAGCCGACTAGCGGGAGGGATAAACATTCAGTACTTC.

V and J are TRBV13 and TRBJ2-1, with 8 bases lining up with TRBD2. V lost 5 bases to trimming and J lost 2 bases; unmatched junction nucleotides: 11. CDR3 length equals 17 residues. CDR1 and CDR2 from the germline V gene are PRHDT and FYEKMQ (reference sequence). CDR3 nucleotide sequence: TGTGCCAGCAGCCCGGGGCAGTGGCGGGAGGCCTACAATGAGCAGTTCTTC. Translated: CASSPGQWREAYNEQFF.

This chain joins TRBV28 and TRBJ1-5; 8 nucleotides match TRBD1. With 3 bases clipped from V and 6 bases from J, the junction kept 7 bases outside the gene matches. CDR1 and CDR2 (germline): MDHEN, SYDVKM. The CDR3 is 15 amino acids. The CDR3 region has the DNA TGTGCCAGCAGTTTGGGCAGGGGGCGATTTCAGCCCCAGCATTTT. Amino acid sequence: CASSLGRGRFQPQHF.

V usage is TRBV18 and J usage is TRBJ2-7; 11 bases map to TRBD1. Germline CDR1 is KGHSH and CDR2 is LQKENI. Germline trimming cut 2 bases from V and 6 bases from J; bases unmatched to any gene: 3. This CDR3 has 14 residues. The CDR3 sequence is CASSPGTGGFEQYF. Written as DNA, the CDR3 is TGTGCCAGCTCACCAGGGACAGGGGGTTTCGAGCAGTACTTC. The full variable domain, with the rest looked up from reference TRBV18 and TRBJ2-7, is NAGVMQNPRHLVRRRGQEARLRCSPMKGHSHVYWYRQLPEEGLKFMVYLQKENIIDESGMPKERFSAEFPKEGPSILRIQQVVRGDSAAYFCASSPGTGGFEQYFGPGTRLTVT.

V usage is TRBV6-4 and J usage is TRBJ2-5; 8 bases fit TRBD2. Germline CDR1 MRHNA, CDR2 SNTAGT. The V and J ends lost 2 bases and 4 bases, in that order; junction bases with no gene match: 9. This CDR3 is built from 16 residues. For the CDR3, the DNA is TGTGCCAGCAGTGACCCACCCAGCGGGAGTAGAGAGACCCAGTACTTC. This codes for CASSDPPSGSRETQYF.

The chain recombines TRBV9 with TRBJ2-3; no firm D call. Germline values: CDR1 SGDLS, CDR2 YYNGEE. This CDR3 comprises 15 residues. V lost 2 bases and J lost 1, with 11 bases in between. Here the CDR3 DNA reads TGTGCCAGCAGCGTCGGAGTAGTCCGCACAGATACGCAGTATTTT. This encodes CASSVGVVRTDTQYF.

The V call is TRBV4-3, the J call TRBJ2-1; a weak D match, TRBD1 (6 bases). With 1 base removed from V and 5 bases from J, the gap between germline ends came to 15 bases. Germline-derived CDR1 and CDR2 are LGHNA and YSLEER. CDR3 length: 16 amino acids. CDR3: CASSQGQRGQHNEQFF. The CDR3 coding sequence is TGCGCCAGCAGCCAAGGCCAGAGAGGACAGCACAATGAGCAGTTCTTC.

The CDR3 here is CASSRTSPQYF. CDR3 nucleotides: TGTGCCAGCAGCAGGACTAGTCCGCAGTATTTT. The chain has TRBV12-3 or TRBV12-4 and TRBJ2-3; 7 bases line up with TRBD2. This CDR3 is built from 11 residues. V dropped 6 bases and J dropped 10; count of bases not matched to a gene: 4.

The chain employs TRBV7-9 and TRBJ2-7, with D possibly being TRBD1 (5 bases). The germline V gene has CDR1 SEHNR and CDR2 FQNEAQ (reference sequence). The CDR3 spans 15 residues. V was trimmed by 2 bases and J by 2 bases, leaving 13 bases between them. CDR3 sequence reads: CASSLSLDNAYEQYF. The CDR3 DNA reads TGTGCCAGCAGCTTATCTCTGGACAATGCCTACGAGCAGTACTTC. Supplemented by reference TRBV7-9 and TRBJ2-7, the full variable domain reads DTGVSQNPRHKITKRGQNVTFRCDPISEHNRLYWYRQTLGQGPEFLTYFQNEAQLEKSRLLSDRFSAERPKGSFSTLEIQRTEQGDSAMYLCASSLSLDNAYEQYFGPGTRLTVT.

The CDR3 sequence: CASSYSPGLASYEQYF. CDR3 nucleotide sequence: TGTGCCAGCAGTTACTCCCCGGGACTAGCATCCTACGAGCAGTACTTC. The chain is built from TRBV6-2 or TRBV6-3 and TRBJ2-7; the match to TRBD2 covers 9 bases. The CDR3 runs 16 residues. Per germline, CDR1 MNHEY and CDR2 SVGEGT. The ends lost 0 bases at V and 1 base at J; junction bases unmatched: 4.